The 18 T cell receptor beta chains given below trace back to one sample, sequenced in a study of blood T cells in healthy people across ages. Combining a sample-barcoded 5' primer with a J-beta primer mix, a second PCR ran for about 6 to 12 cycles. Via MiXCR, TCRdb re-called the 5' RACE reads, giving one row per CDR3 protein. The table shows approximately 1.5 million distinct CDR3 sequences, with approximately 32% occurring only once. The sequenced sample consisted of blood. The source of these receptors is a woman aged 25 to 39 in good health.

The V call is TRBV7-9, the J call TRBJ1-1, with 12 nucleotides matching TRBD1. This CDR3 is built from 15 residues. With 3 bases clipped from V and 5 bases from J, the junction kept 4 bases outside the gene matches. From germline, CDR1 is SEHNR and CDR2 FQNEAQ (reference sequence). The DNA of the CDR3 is TGTGCCAGCAGCTTTGGGACAGGGGGCTTTACTGAAGCTTTCTTT. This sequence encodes CASSFGTGGFTEAFF. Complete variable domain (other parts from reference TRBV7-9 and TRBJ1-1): DTGVSQNPRHKITKRGQNVTFRCDPISEHNRLYWYRQTLGQGPEFLTYFQNEAQLEKSRLLSDRFSAERPKGSFSTLEIQRTEQGDSAMYLCASSFGTGGFTEAFFGQGTRLTVV.

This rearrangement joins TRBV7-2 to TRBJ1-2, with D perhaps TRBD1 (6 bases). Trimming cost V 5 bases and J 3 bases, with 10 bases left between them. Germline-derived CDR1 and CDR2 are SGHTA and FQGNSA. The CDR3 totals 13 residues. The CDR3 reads CASSADRYYGYTF. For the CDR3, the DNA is TGTGCCAGCAGCGCAGACAGGTACTATGGCTACACCTTC.

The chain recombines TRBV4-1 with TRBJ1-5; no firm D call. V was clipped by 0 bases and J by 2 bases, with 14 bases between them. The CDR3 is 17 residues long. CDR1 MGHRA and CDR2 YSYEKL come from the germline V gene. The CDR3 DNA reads TGCGCCAGCAGCCAAGATCTGGAGGTACGGGGCAATCAGCCCCAGCATTTT. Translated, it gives CASSQDLEVRGNQPQHF.

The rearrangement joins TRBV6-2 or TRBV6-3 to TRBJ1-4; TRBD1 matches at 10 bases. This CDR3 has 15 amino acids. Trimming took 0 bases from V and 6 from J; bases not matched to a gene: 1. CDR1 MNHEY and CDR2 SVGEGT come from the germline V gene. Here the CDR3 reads CASSYSTGGDEKLFF. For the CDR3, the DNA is TGTGCCAGCAGTTACTCGACAGGGGGCGATGAAAAACTGTTTTTT.

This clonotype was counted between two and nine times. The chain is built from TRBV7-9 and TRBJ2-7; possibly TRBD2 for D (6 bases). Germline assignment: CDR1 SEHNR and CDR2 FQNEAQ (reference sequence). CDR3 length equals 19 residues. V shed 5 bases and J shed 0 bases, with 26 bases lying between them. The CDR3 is CASSMFIGTQTLSSYEQYF. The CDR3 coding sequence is TGTGCCAGCAGCATGTTTATAGGGACTCAGACTTTAAGCTCCTACGAGCAGTACTTC. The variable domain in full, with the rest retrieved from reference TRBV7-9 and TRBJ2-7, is DTGVSQNPRHKITKRGQNVTFRCDPISEHNRLYWYRQTLGQGPEFLTYFQNEAQLEKSRLLSDRFSAERPKGSFSTLEIQRTEQGDSAMYLCASSMFIGTQTLSSYEQYFGPGTRLTVT.

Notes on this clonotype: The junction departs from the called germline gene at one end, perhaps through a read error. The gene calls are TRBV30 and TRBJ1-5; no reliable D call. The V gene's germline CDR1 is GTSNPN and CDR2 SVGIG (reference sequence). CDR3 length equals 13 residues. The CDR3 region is CAWSQGSNQPRHF. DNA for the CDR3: TGTGCCTGGAGTCAAGGGAGCAATCAGCCCCGGCATTTT.

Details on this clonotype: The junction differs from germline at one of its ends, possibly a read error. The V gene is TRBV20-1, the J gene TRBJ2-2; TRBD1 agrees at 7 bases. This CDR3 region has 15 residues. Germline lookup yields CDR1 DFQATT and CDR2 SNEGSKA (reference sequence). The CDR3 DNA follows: TGCAGTGCTAGACCCGGAACGGACAGGACCGGAGAGCTGTTTTTT. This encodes CSARPGTDRTGELFF.

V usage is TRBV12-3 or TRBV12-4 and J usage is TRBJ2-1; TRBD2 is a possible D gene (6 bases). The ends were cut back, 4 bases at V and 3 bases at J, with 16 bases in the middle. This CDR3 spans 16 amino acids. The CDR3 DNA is TGTGCCAGCAGTTCCGCGACTAGTATTGTCTACAATGAGCAGTTCTTC. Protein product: CASSSATSIVYNEQFF.

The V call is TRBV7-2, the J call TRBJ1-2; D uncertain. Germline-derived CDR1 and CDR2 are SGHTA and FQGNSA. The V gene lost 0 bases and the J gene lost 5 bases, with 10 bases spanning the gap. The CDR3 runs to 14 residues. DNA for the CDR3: TGTGCCAGCAGCTTAGCGCAAAGGAGATATGGCTACACCTTC. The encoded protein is CASSLAQRRYGYTF. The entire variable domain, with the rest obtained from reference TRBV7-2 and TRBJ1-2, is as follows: GAGVSQSPSNKVTEKGKDVELRCDPISGHTALYWYRQSLGQGLEFLIYFQGNSAPDKSGLPSDRFSAERTGGSVSTLTIQRTQQEDSAVYLCASSLAQRRYGYTFGSGTRLTVV.

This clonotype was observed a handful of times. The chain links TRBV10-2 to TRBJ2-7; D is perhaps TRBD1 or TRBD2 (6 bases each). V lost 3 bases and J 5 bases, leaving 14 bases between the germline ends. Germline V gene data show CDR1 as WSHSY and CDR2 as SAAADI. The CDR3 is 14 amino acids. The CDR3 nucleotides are TGCGCCAGCAGTGATAGTTGGGGGGCAAACGAGCAGTACTTC. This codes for CASSDSWGANEQYF.

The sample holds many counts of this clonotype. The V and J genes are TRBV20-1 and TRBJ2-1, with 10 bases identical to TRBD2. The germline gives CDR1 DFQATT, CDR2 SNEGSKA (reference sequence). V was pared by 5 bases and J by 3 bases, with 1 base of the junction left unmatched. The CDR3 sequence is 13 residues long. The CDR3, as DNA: TGCAGTGCTCGGACTAGCGGCTACAATGAGCAGTTCTTC. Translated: CSARTSGYNEQFF.

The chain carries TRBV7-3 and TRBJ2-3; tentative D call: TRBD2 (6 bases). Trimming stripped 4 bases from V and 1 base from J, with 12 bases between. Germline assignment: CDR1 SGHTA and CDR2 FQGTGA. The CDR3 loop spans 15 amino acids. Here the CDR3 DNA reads TGTGCCAGCAGCTCCAGGAGGGAAGGCACAGATACGCAGTATTTT. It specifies CASSSRREGTDTQYF. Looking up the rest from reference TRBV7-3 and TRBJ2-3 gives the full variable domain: GAGVSQTPSNKVTEKGKYVELRCDPISGHTALYWYRQSLGQGPEFLIYFQGTGAADDSGLPNDRFFAVRPEGSVSTLKIQRTERGDSAVYLCASSSRREGTDTQYFGPGTRLTVL.

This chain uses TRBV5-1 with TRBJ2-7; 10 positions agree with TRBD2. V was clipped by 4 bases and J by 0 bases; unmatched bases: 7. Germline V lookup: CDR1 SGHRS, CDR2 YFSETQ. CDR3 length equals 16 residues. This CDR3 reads CASSTTGLASSYEQYF. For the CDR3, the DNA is TGCGCCAGCAGCACAACGGGACTAGCGAGCTCCTACGAGCAGTACTTC.

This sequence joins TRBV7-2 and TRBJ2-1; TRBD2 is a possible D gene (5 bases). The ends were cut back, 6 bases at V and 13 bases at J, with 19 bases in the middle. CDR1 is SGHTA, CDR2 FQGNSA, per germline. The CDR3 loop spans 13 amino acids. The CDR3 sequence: CASSANRGETQFF. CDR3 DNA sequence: TGTGCCAGCAGTGCCAACCGGGGAGAGACCCAGTTCTTC.

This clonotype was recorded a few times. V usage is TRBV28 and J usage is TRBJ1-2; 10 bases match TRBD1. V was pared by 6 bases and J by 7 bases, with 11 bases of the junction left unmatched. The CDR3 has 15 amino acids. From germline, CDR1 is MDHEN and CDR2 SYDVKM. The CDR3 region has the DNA TGTGCCAGCAGATCCTTGACAGGGGGCGTTGGTGGCTACACCTTC. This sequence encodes CASRSLTGGVGGYTF.

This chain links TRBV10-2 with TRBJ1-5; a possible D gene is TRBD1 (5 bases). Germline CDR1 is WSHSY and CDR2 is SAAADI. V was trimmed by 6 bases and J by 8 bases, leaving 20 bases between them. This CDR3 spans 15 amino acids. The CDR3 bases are TGCGCCAGCAGAGAAACCGGGACCCCAATTGAGCCCCAGCATTTT. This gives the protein CASRETGTPIEPQHF.

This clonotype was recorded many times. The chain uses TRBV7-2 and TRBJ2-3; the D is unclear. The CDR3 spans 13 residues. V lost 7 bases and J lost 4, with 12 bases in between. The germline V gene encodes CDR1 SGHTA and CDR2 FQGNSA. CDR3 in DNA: TGTGCCAGCATAATATTGGGATCAGATACGCAGTATTTT. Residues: CASIILGSDTQYF.

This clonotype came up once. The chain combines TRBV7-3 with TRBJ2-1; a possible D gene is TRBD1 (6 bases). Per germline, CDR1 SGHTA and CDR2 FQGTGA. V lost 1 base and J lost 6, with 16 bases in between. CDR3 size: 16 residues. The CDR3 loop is CASSLMGQMSRNEQFF. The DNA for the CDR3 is TGTGCCAGCAGCTTAATGGGACAAATGTCCCGCAATGAGCAGTTCTTC.